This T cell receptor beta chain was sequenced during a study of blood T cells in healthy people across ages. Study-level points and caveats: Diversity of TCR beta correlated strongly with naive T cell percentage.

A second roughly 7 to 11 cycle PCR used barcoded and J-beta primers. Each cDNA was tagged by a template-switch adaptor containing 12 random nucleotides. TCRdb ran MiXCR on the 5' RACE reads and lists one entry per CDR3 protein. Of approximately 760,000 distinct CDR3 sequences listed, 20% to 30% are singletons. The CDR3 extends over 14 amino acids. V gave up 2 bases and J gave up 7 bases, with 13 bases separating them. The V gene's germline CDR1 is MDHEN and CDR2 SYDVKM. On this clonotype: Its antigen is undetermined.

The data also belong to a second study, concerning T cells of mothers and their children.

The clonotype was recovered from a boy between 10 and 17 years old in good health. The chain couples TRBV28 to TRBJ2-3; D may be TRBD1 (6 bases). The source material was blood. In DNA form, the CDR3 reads TGTGCCAGCAGTTTAGCCCCTGGACAGTATACGCAGTATTTT. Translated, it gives CASSLAPGQYTQYF.